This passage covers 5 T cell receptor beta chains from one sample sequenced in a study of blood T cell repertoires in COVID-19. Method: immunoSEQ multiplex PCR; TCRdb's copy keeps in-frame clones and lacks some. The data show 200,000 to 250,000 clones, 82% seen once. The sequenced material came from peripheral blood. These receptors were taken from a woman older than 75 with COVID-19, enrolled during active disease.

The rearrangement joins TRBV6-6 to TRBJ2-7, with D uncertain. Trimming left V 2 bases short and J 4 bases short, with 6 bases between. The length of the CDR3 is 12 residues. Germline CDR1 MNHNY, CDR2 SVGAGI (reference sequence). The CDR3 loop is CASSYRGYEQYF. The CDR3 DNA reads TGTGCCAGCAGTTACCGAGGATACGAGCAGTACTTC.

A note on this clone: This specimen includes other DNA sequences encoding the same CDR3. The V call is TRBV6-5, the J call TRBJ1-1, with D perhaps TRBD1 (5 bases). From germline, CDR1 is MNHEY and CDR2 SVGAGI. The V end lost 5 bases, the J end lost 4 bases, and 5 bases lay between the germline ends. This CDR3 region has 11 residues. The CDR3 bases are TGTGCCAGCAGTAGGGGCACTGAAGCTTTCTTT. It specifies CASSRGTEAFF.

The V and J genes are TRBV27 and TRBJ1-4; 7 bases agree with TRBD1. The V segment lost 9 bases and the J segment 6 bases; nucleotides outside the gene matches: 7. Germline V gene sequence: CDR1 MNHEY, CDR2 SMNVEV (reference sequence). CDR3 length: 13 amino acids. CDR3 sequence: CASARGPHEKLFF. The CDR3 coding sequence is TGTGCCAGTGCTAGGGGGCCCCATGAAAAACTGTTTTTT.

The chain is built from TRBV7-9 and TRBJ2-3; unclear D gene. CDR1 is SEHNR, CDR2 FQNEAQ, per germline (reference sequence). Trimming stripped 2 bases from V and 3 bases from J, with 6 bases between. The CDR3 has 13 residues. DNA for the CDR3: TGTGCCAGCAGCTTAACGCAGACAGATACGCAGTATTTT. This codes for CASSLTQTDTQYF.

The CDR3 DNA reads as TGTGCCAGCTCACGATCGGCAGGGGGTAATCAGCCCCAGCATTTT. Translated, it gives CASSRSAGGNQPQHF. The J gene is TRBJ1-5, the V gene TRBV18; 7 bases are shared with TRBD1. Germline V CDR1 and CDR2: KGHSH, LQKENI. CDR3 length equals 15 residues. J was trimmed by 4 bases and V by 4 bases; bases with no gene match: 7.